These 5 T cell receptor beta chains were all obtained from the same sample, sequenced in a study of blood T cell repertoires in COVID-19. Only in-frame clones appear in the TCRdb table, and some are missing; sequencing was by immunoSEQ multiplex PCR. The table shows roughly 100,000 clones, with 87% occurring only once. The sample comprised peripheral blood. The receptors derive from a woman between 45 and 60 years old with COVID-19, enrolled during active disease.

The rearrangement uses TRBV5-1 and TRBJ1-1; D is possibly TRBD1 (6 bases). The germline gives CDR1 SGHRS, CDR2 YFSETQ. The length of the CDR3 is 17 residues. V was cut by 1 base and J by 8 bases, with 24 bases left in between. CDR3 in DNA: TGCGCCAGCAGCTTGACCCCGACAGGTCAGGGATGGATGGAAGCTTTCTTT. Residues: CASSLTPTGQGWMEAFF.

The genes are TRBV11-2 and TRBJ2-1; 9 nucleotides match TRBD2. Germline CDR1 SGHAT, CDR2 FQNNGV. This CDR3 is 17 amino acids long. Unmatched junction bases numbered 6, after V lost 3 bases and J lost 0 bases. CDR3 sequence reads: CASSFTLAGVSYNEQFF. Here the CDR3 DNA reads TGTGCCAGCAGCTTCACCTTAGCGGGGGTCTCCTACAATGAGCAGTTCTTC.

The chain recombines TRBV7-9 with TRBJ2-7; a weak D match, TRBD1 (5 bases). Trimming removed 1 base from V and 3 bases from J, with 16 bases in between. The CDR3 has 16 amino acids. Germline CDR1 SEHNR, CDR2 FQNEAQ (reference sequence). This CDR3 is CASSLGDFRGHYEQYF. The CDR3 DNA reads as TGTGCCAGCAGCTTAGGTGACTTTAGGGGCCACTACGAGCAGTACTTC. The whole variable domain, filled in from reference TRBV7-9 and TRBJ2-7, reads DTGVSQNPRHKITKRGQNVTFRCDPISEHNRLYWYRQTLGQGPEFLTYFQNEAQLEKSRLLSDRFSAERPKGSFSTLEIQRTEQGDSAMYLCASSLGDFRGHYEQYFGPGTRLTVT.

This clone was observed a handful of times. V usage is TRBV5-4 and J usage is TRBJ2-3, with 8 bases lining up with TRBD1. Germline V gene lookup returns CDR1 SGHNT and CDR2 YYREEE (reference sequence). This CDR3 comprises 15 residues. With 4 bases clipped from V and 0 bases from J, the junction kept 4 bases outside the gene matches. The CDR3 spells CASSPRQGSTDTQYF. DNA for the CDR3: TGTGCCAGCAGCCCCCGACAGGGGAGCACAGATACGCAGTATTTT.

The V and J genes are TRBV27 and TRBJ2-1; the match to TRBD1 covers 8 bases. Unmatched junction bases numbered 2, after V lost 6 bases and J lost 1 base. From germline, CDR1 is MNHEY and CDR2 SMNVEV (reference sequence). The CDR3 extends over 14 amino acids. The CDR3 region is CASSRGQSYNEQFF. The CDR3 DNA is TGTGCCAGCAGCAGGGGGCAATCCTACAATGAGCAGTTCTTC.